The clone carrying this TCR beta chain was counted a few times. Its antigen is currently unknown. Germline V gene data show CDR1 as LGHNA and CDR2 as YSLEER. J lost 1 base, V lost 4 bases, and 3 bases had no gene match. This CDR3 has 15 residues. This specimen belongs to a study of glioma-infiltrating T cells after dendritic cell vaccination. Study context: Patients received autologous tumor lysate-pulsed dendritic cell vaccination between about 2003 and 2013. Notes on the study in general: No direct clonality-survival link was found; a diverse polyclonal response may matter. The cohort had few patients with full blood and tumor sets.

Input was around 1.9 ug genomic DNA, or all available if less. TCRdb's copy holds only in-frame clones and misses some; the assay was immunoSEQ multiplex PCR. This repertoire shows 40,000 to 60,000 clones, over 75% found once; its top ten account for roughly 11%. This sequence was found in a human donor with glioblastoma. Sample: blood, taken before dendritic cell vaccination. The chain carries TRBV4-3 and TRBJ2-4; the match to TRBD1 covers 8 bases. The CDR3 DNA is TGCGCCAGCAGCCCGACAGGGGATGCCAAAAACATTCAGTACTTC. Its translation: CASSPTGDAKNIQYF.